There are many counts of the clone carrying this T cell receptor beta chain. This entry is derived from a study of regulatory T cells in long-lasting Graves disease. CDR3-region Arm-PCR and iRepertoire HTBI primers produced the TCR beta libraries. TCRdb independently ran MiXCR on the multiplex PCR reads; one entry per CDR3 protein. The sample has some 600,000 distinct CDR3 sequences, about 16% seen once. V gave up 4 bases and J gave up 8 bases, with 17 bases separating them. The CDR3 extends over 14 amino acids. Germline V lookup: CDR1 LGHDT, CDR2 YNNKEL (reference sequence). Time point specified: newly diagnosed GD, antithyroid drugs for less than 3 months. The TCR library used RNA extracted from PBMCs. This sample also belongs to another study, concerning T cells in Graves' hyperthyroidism and ophthalmopathy.

Material: peripheral blood mononuclear cells (PBMCs), obtained at new diagnosis, from a patient treated with antithyroid drugs. The chain uses TRBV3-1 and TRBJ1-1; the D is unclear. The origin of this receptor is a man aged 18-30 years with Graves disease. The CDR3 is CASSPRSGGKEAFF. CDR3 DNA: TGTGCCAGCAGCCCCCGGTCCGGAGGCAAGGAAGCTTTCTTT.